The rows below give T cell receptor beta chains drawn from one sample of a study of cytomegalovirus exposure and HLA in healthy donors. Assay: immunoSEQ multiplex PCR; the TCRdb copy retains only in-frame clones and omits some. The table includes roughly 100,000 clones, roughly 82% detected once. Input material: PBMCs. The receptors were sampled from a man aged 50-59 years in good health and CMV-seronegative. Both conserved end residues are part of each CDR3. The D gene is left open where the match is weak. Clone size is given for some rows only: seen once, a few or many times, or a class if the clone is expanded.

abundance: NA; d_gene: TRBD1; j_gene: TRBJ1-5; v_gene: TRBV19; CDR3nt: TGTGCCAGTAGTATCCCGCCGACAGGGGGCAAGGAGCCCCAGCATTTT; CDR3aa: CASSIPPTGGKEPQHF
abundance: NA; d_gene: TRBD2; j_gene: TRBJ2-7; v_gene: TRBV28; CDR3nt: TGTGCCAGCAGTCTCGGACTAGCACAATACGAGCAGTACTTC; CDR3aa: CASSLGLAQYEQYF
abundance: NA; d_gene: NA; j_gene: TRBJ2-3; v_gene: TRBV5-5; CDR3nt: TGTGCCACCCGCCCAGGGATCTTCACAGATACGCAGTATTTT; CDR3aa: CATRPGIFTDTQYF
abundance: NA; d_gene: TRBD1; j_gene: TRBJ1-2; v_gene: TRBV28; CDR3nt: TGTGCCAGCGGGACAGGGCCTAACTATGGCTACACCTTC; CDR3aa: CASGTGPNYGYTF
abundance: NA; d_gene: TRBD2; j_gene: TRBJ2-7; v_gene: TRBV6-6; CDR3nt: TGTGCCAGCGCACCGGGAGGGAGCATCGGCGAGCAGTACTTC; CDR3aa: CASAPGGSIGEQYF
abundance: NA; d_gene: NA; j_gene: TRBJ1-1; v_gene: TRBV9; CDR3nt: TGTGCCAGCAGCGGACACAGGGAGAACACTGAAGCTTTCTTT; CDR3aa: CASSGHRENTEAFF
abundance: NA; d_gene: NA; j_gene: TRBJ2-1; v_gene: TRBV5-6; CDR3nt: TGTGCCAGCAGCTCCCCGGGGAGGTCCAGCTCCTACAATGAGCAGTTCTTC; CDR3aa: CASSSPGRSSSYNEQFF
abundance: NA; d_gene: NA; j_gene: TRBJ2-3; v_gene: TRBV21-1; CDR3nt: NA; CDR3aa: CASSPSGTVAPGTDTQYF
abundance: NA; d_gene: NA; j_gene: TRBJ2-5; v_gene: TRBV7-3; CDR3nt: TGTGCCAGCAGCCCCGGGAGTGCGGAGACCCAGTACTTC; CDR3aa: CASSPGSAETQYF
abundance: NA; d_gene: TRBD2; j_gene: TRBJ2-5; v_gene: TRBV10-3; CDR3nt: TGTGCCATCCAATTGACTAGCGGGAGTCGGGAGACCCAGTACTTC; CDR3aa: CAIQLTSGSRETQYF
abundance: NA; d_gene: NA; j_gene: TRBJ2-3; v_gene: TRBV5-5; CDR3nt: TGTGCCAGCAGACAGGACCTCACAGATACGCAGTATTTT; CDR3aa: CASRQDLTDTQYF
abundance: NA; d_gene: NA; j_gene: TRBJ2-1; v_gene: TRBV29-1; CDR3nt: TGCAGCGTTGACCCCCCCACAGGGTACAATGAGCAGTTCTTC; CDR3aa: CSVDPPTGYNEQFF
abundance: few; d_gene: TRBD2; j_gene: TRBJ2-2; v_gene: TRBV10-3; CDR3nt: TGTGCCATCAGTGGGACTAGGGCGGAAGTCGGGGAGCTGTTTTTT; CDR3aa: CAISGTRAEVGELFF
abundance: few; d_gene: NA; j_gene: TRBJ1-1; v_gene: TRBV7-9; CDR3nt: TGTGCCAGCAGCTTCGGCGGTAACACTGAAGCTTTCTTT; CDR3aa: CASSFGGNTEAFF
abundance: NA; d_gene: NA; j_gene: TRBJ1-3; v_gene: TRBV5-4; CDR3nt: TGTGCCAGCAGCTTGGGTGAGGAAAGGAACACCATATATTTT; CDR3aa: CASSLGEERNTIYF
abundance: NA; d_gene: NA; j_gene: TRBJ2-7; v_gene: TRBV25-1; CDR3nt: TGTGCCAGCAGTGAAACTAGAGACTACGAGCAGTACTTC; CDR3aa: CASSETRDYEQYF
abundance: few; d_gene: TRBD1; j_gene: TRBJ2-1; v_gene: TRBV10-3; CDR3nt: TGTGCCACCTGCCAGCGGGGACAGGGAGTGGATGAGCAGTTCTTC; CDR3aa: CATCQRGQGVDEQFF
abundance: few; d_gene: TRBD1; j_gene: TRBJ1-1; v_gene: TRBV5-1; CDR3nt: TGCGCCAGCAGCCTCGACAGGGAGAACACTGAAGCTTTCTTT; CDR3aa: CASSLDRENTEAFF
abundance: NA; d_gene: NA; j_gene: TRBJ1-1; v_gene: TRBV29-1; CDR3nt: TGCAGCGTTGCCGTCTGGGGCATGAAGAACACTGAAGCTTTCTTT; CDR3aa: CSVAVWGMKNTEAFF
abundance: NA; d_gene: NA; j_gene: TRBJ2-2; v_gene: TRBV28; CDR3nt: TGTGCCAGCAGTTCTCCCCGCGGAGGGATGAACACCGGGGAGCTGTTTTTT; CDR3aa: CASSSPRGGMNTGELFF
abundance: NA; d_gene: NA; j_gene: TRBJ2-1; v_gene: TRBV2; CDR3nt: TGTGCCAGCAGTGGGCCCTACAATGAGCAGTTCTTC; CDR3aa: CASSGPYNEQFF
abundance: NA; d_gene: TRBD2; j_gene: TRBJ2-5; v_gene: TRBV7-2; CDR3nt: TGTGCCAGCAGCTTTGGAGCGGGAGTGAGCCCATCAGAGACCCAGTACTTC; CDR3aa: CASSFGAGVSPSETQYF
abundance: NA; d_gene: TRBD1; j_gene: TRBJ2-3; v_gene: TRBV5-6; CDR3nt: TGTGCCAGCAGCGCCGGGACAGGCGCTAGCACAGATACGCAGTATTTT; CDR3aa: CASSAGTGASTDTQYF
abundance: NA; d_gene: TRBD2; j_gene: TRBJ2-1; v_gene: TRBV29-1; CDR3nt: TGCAGCACCGGGACTAGCGAAAGTGGGCAGTTCTTC; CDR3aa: CSTGTSESGQFF
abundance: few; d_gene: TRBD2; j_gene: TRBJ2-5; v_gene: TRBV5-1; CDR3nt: TGCGCCAGCAGCTTGGGAGGACTAGCGGGAGGACGAGAGACCCAGTACTTC; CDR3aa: CASSLGGLAGGRETQYF
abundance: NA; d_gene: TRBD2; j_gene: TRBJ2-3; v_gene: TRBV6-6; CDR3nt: TGTGCCAGCAGTTACAATCGGGGGGGCAGGAAAGATACGCAGTATTTT; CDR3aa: CASSYNRGGRKDTQYF
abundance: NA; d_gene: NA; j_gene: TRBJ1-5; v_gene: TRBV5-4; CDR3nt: TGTGCCAGCAGCTTGGCGGGGGATAGCAATCAGCCCCAGCATTTT; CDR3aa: CASSLAGDSNQPQHF
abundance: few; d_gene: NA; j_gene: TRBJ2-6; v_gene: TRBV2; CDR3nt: TGTGCCAGCAGTGAAGCGCGCGGCTCTGGGGCCAACGTCCTGACTTTC; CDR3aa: CASSEARGSGANVLTF
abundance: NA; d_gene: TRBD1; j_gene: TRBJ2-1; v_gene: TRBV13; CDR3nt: TGTGCCAGCAGCCCGGACGGGGACAGTACCCATGAGCAGTTCTTC; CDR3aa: CASSPDGDSTHEQFF
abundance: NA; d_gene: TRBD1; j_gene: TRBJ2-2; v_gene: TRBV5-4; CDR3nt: TGTGCCAGCAGCAAGGACAGGGCGAACACCGGGGAGCTGTTTTTT; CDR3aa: CASSKDRANTGELFF
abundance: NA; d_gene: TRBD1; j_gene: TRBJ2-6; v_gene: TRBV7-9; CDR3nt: TGTGCCAGCAGCTCGGGACAGGGGGCTTATGGGGCCAACGTCCTGACTTTC; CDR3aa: CASSSGQGAYGANVLTF
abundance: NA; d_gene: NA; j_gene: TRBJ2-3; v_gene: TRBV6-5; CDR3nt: TGTGCCAGCAGGAGGGCAGATACGCAGTATTTT; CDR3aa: CASRRADTQYF
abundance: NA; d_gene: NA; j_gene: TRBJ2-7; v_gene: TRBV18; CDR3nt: TGTGCCAGCTCACCTCTCGCAGGGGATTCCTACGAGCAGTACTTC; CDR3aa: CASSPLAGDSYEQYF